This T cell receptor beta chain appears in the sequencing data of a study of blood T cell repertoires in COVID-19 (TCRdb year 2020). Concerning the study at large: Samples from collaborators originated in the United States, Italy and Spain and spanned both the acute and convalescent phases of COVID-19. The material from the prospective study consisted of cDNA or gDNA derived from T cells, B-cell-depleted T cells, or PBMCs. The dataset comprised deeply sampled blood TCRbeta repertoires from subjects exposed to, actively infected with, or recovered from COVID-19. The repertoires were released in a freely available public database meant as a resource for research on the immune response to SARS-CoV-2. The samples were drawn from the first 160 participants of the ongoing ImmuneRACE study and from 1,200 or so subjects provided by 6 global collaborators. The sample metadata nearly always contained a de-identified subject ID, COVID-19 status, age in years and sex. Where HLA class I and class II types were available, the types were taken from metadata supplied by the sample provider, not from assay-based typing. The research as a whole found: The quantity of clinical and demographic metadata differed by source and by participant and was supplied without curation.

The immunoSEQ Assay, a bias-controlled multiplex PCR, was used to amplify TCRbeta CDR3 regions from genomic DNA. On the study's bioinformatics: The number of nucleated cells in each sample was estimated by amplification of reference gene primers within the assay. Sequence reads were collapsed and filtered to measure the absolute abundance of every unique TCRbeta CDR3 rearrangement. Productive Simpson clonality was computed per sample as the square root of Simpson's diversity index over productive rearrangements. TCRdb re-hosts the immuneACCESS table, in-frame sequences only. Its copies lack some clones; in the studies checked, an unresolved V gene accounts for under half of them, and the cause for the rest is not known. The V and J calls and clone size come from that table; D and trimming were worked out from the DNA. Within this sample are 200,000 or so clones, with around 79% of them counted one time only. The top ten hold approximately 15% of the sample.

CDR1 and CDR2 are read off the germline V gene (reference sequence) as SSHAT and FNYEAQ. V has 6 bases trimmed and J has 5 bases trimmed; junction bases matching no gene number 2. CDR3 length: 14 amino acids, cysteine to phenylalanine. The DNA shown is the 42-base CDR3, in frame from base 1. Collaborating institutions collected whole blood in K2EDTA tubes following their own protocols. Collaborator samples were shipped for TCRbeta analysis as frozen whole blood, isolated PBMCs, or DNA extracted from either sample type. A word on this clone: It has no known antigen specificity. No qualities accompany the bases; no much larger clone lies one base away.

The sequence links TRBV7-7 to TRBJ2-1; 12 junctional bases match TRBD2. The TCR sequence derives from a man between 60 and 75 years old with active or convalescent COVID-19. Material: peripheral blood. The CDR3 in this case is CASSLAGGDNEQFF. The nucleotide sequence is TGTGCCAGCAGTCTAGCGGGAGGGGACAATGAGCAGTTCTTC.